This is a list of T cell receptor beta chains from one sample in a study of technical replicates of blood from several donors. Here immunoSEQ multiplex PCR was the method, and the copy in TCRdb shows in-frame clones only, minus some. The sample has tens of thousands of clones, nearly 98% seen once. Sequencing was performed on T cells isolated from PBMCs. The receptors come from a human donor in good health. CDR3s include the opening cysteine and the closing phenylalanine or tryptophan. The D gene is left open where the match is weak. Clone size, where shown, is once, few, many, or a class for clones that have expanded.

CDR3	DNA	size	V	J	D
CASSSTGSTEAFF	TGTGCCAGCAGTTCTACAGGGTCCACTGAAGCTTTCTTT	-	TRBV7-9	TRBJ1-1	-
CASSVSGAGEAFF	TGTGCCAGCAGTGTCTCTGGGGCGGGGGAAGCTTTCTTT	once	TRBV6-4	TRBJ1-1	-
CASSPGDLWEQFF	TGTGCCAGCAGCCCCGGAGACCTTTGGGAGCAGTTCTTC	-	TRBV5-4	TRBJ2-1	-
CASSSQGDLTEAFF	TGTGCCAGCAGTTCGCAGGGGGACCTCACTGAAGCTTTCTTT	-	TRBV6-6	TRBJ1-1	TRBD1
CASSGGDTGELFF	TGTGCCAGCAGTGGCGGTGACACCGGGGAGCTGTTTTTT	-	TRBV6-4	TRBJ2-2	-
CASSYASGSSYNEQFF	TGTGCCAGCAGTTACGCTTCGGGGAGCTCCTACAATGAGCAGTTCTTC	once	TRBV6-5	TRBJ2-1	-
CSATGNEQFF	TGCAGTGCTACAGGCAATGAGCAGTTCTTC	-	TRBV20-1	TRBJ2-1	-
CASSVAPRQGRNTEAFF	TGTGCCAGCAGCGTAGCTCCCCGCCAGGGAAGGAACACTGAAGCTTTCTTT	-	TRBV9	TRBJ1-1	-
CAISDGGRGGPEAFF	TGTGCCATCAGTGATGGGGGGCGCGGGGGACCTGAAGCTTTCTTT	-	TRBV10-3	TRBJ1-1	-
CASSQVSGGETQYF	TGCGCCAGCAGCCAAGTGAGCGGCGGGGAGACCCAGTACTTC	-	TRBV4-1	TRBJ2-5	-
CASSVGLSNQPQHF	TGTGCCAGCAGCGTAGGACTTAGCAATCAGCCCCAGCATTTT	-	TRBV9	TRBJ1-5	-
CASSPVTGRETQYF	TGTGCCAGCTCACCAGTGACAGGGAGAGAGACCCAGTACTTC	once	TRBV18	TRBJ2-5	TRBD1
CASSYSGTGGGYTF	TGTGCCAGCAGTTATTCCGGGACAGGGGGTGGCTACACCTTC	-	TRBV27	TRBJ1-2	TRBD1
CASSTSGASYEQYF	TGTGCCAGCAGCACTAGCGGAGCTTCCTACGAGCAGTACTTC	-	TRBV7-9	TRBJ2-7	TRBD2
CASSPLLGDYGYTF	TGTGCCAGCTCACCCCTTTTAGGGGATTATGGCTACACCTTC	-	TRBV18	TRBJ1-2	-
CAIRFDPMGPYEQYF	TGTGCCATCAGGTTCGACCCCATGGGCCCCTACGAGCAGTACTTC	-	TRBV10-3	TRBJ2-7	-
CASNRGGPGPETQYF	TGTGCCAGTAACAGGGGGGGACCAGGACCAGAGACCCAGTACTTC	-	TRBV19	TRBJ2-5	-
CASSYKQGSSGNTIYF	TGCGCCAGCAGTTACAAACAGGGTAGCTCTGGAAACACCATATATTTT	-	TRBV10-2	TRBJ1-3	-
CASSPTGFAGAFF	TGTGCCAGCAGCCCTACAGGGTTTGCTGGAGCTTTCTTT	-	TRBV7-9	TRBJ1-1	-
CASSQDGGDTEAFF	TGCGCCAGCAGCCAAGATGGGGGGGACACTGAAGCTTTCTTT	-	TRBV4-1	TRBJ1-1	-